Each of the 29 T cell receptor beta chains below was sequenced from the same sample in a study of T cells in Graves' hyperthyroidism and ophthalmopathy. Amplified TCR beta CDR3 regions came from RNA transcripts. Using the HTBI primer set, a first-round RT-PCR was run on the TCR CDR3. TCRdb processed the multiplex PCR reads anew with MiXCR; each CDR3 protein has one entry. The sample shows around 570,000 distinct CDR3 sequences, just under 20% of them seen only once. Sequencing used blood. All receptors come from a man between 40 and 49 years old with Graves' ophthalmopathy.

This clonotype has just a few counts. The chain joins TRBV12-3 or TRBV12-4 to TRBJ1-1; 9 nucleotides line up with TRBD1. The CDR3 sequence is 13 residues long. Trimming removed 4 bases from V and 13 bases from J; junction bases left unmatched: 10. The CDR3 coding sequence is TGTGCCAGCAGTTATACAGGGGGCGCATTTGGTTTCTTT. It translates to CASSYTGGAFGFF.

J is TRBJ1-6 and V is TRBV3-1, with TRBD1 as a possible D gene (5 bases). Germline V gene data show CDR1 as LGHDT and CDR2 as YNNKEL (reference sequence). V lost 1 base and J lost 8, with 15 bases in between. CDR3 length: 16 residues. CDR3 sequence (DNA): TGTGCCAGCAGCCAAGCGGGGCTGAGACTAGATTCACCCCTCCACTTT. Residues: CASSQAGLRLDSPLHF.

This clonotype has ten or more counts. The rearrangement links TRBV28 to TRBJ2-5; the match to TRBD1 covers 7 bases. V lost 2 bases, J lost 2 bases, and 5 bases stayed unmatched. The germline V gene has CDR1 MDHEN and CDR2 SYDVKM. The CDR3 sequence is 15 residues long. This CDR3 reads CASSLVGTEQETQYF. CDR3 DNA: TGTGCCAGCAGTTTAGTCGGGACAGAACAAGAGACCCAGTACTTC. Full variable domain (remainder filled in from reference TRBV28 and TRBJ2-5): DVKVTQSSRYLVKRTGEKVFLECVQDMDHENMFWYRQDPGLGLRLIYFSYDVKMKEKGDIPEGYSVSREKKERFSLILESASTNQTSMYLCASSLVGTEQETQYFGPGTRLLVL.

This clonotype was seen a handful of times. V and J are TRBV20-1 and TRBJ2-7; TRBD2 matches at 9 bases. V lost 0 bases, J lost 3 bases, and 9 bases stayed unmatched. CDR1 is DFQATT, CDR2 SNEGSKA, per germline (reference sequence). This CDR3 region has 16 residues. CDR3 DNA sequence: TGCAGTGCTAGAGATGCCGGGCTAGCGGGAAACTACGAGCAGTACTTC. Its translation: CSARDAGLAGNYEQYF.

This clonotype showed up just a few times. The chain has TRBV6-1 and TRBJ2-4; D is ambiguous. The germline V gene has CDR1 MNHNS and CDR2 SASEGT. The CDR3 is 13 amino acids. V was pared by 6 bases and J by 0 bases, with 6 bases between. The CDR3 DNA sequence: TGTGCCAGCAGAGCATTAGCCAAAAACATTCAGTACTTC. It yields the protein CASRALAKNIQYF.

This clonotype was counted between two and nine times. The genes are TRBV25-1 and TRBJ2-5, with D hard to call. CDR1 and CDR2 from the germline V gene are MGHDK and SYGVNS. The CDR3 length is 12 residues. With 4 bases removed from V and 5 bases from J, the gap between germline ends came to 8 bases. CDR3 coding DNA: TGTGCCAGCAGTGTACGTCTGGAGACCCAGTACTTC. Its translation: CASSVRLETQYF.

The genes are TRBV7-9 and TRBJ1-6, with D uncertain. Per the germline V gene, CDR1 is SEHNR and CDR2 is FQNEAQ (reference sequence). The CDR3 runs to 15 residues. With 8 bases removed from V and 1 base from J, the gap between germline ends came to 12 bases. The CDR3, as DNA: TGTGCCAGCCGGGCGAAAGGGTCCTATAATTCACCCCTCCACTTT. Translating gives CASRAKGSYNSPLHF.

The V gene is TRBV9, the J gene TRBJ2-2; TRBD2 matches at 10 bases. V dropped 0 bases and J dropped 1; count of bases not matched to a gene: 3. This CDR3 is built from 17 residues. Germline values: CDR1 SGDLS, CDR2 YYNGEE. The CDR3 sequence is CASSVAPSGRNTGELFF. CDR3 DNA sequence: TGTGCCAGCAGCGTAGCCCCTAGCGGGAGGAACACCGGGGAGCTGTTTTTT.

The CDR3 DNA reads TGCGCCAGCAGCCAAGTCGGGGGCGTAGTAACAGATACGCAGTATTTT. As protein: CASSQVGGVVTDTQYF. The chain links TRBV4-1 to TRBJ2-3, with D tentatively TRBD1 or TRBD2 (6 bases each). This CDR3 spans 16 amino acids. In germline, CDR1 is MGHRA, CDR2 YSYEKL. V was trimmed by 1 base and J by 3 bases, leaving 14 bases between them.

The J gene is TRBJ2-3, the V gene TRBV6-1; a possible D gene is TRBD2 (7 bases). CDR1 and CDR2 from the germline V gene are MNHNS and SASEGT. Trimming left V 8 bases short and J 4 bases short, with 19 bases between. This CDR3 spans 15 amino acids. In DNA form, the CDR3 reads TGTGCCAGCTCGGGAGGACAGATTGGGCCAGATACGCAGTATTTT. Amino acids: CASSGGQIGPDTQYF.

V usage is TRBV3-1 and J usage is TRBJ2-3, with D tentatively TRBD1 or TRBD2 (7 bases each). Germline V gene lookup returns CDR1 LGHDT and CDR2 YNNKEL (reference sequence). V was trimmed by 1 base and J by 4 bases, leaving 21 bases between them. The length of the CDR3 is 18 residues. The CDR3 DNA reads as TGTGCCAGCAGCCAAGTCCCCCGGGCAGGGGGGGCCCCAGATACGCAGTATTTT. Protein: CASSQVPRAGGAPDTQYF.

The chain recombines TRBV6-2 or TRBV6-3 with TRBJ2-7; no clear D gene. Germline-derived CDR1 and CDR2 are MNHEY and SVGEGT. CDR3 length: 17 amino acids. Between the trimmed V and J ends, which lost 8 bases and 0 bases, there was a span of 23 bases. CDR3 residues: CASGGSPTSLSSYEQYF. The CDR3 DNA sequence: TGTGCCAGCGGTGGGTCTCCCACGTCCTTGAGCTCCTACGAGCAGTACTTC.

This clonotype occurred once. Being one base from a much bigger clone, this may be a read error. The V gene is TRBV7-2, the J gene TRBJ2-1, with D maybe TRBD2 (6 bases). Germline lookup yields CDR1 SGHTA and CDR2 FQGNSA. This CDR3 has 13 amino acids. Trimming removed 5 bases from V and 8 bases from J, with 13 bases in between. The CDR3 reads CASSRDLNDEQFF. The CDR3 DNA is TGTGCCAGCAGCCGGGACTTAAACGATGAGCAGTTCTTC.

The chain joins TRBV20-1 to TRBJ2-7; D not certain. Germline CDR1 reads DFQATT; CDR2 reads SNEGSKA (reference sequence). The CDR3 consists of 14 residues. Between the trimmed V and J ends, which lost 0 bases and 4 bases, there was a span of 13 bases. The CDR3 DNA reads TGCAGTGCTAGAGATCTAAGGGCAGATTACGAGCAGTACTTC. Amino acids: CSARDLRADYEQYF.

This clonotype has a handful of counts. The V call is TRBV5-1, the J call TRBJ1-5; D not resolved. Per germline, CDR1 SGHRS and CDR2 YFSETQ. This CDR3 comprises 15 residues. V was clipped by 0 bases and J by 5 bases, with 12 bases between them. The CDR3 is CASSLGMGIDQPQHF. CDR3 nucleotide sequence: TGCGCCAGCAGCTTGGGCATGGGTATAGATCAGCCCCAGCATTTT.

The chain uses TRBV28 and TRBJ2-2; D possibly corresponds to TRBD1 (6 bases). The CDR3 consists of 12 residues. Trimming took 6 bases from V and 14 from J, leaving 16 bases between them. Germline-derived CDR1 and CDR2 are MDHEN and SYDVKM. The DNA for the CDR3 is TGTGCCAGCAGCGCGAACAGGGACCTTCTGTTTTTT. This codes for CASSANRDLLFF.

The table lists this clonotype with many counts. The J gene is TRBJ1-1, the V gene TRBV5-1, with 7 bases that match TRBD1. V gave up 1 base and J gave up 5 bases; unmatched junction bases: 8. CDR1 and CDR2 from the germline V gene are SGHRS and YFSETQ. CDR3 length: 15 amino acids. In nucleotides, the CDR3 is TGCGCCAGCAGCTTGTTCGGACAGGCTGTAACTGAAGCTTTCTTT. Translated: CASSLFGQAVTEAFF.

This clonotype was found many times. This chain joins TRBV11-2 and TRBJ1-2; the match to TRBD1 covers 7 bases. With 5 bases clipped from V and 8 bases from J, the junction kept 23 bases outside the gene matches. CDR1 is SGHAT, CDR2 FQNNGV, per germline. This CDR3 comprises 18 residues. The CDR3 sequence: CASSTFRKQGTAPRGYTF. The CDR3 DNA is TGTGCCAGCAGCACCTTCAGAAAACAGGGGACCGCTCCCAGGGGCTACACCTTC. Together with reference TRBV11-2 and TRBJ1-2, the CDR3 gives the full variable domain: EAGVAQSPRYKIIEKRQSVAFWCNPISGHATLYWYQQILGQGPKLLIQFQNNGVVDDSQLPKDRFSAERLKGVDSTLKIQPAKLEDSAVYLCASSTFRKQGTAPRGYTFGSGTRLTVV.

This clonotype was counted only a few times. CDR3 nucleotides: TGCAGTGCCTCGACAGGCCGAGGGGGGACTGAAGCTTTCTTT. Amino acid sequence: CSASTGRGGTEAFF. The V call is TRBV20-1, the J call TRBJ1-1, with a weak D call TRBD1 (6 bases). In germline, CDR1 is DFQATT, CDR2 SNEGSKA (reference sequence). The length of the CDR3 is 14 residues. V was cut by 6 bases and J by 5 bases, with 19 bases left in between.

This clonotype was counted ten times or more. CDR3 in amino acids: CASSGTSGTQYF. DNA for the CDR3: TGTGCCAGCTCTGGGACTAGCGGGACCCAGTACTTC. The chain carries TRBV18 and TRBJ2-5, with TRBD2 matching over 11 bases. Trimming cost V 6 bases and J 7 bases; bases outside gene matches: 1. This CDR3 comprises 12 residues. Germline CDR1 KGHSH, CDR2 LQKENI.

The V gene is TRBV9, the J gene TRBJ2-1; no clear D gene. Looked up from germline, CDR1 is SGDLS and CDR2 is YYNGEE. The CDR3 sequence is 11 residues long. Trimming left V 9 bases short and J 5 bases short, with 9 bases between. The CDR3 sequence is CAIPNNNEQFF. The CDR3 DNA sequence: TGTGCCATCCCCAACAACAATGAGCAGTTCTTC.

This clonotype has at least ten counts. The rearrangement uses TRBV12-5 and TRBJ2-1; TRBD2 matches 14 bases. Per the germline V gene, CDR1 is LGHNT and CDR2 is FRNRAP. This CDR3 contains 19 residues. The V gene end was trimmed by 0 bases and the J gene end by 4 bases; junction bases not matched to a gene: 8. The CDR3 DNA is TGTGCTAGTGGTTTGGTACGGCGACTAGCGGGGGGGCCATACAATGAGCAGTTCTTC. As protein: CASGLVRRLAGGPYNEQFF.

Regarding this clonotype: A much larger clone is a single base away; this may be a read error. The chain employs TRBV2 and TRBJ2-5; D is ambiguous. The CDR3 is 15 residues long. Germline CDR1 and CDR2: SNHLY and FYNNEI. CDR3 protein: CASSELGTSQEAQYF. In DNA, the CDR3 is TGTGCCAGCAGTGAATTAGGCACCTCCCAAGAGGCCCAGTACTTC.

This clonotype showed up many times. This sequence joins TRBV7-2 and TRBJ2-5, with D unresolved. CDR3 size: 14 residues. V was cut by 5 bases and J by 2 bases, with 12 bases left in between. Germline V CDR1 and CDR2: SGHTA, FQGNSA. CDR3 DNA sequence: TGTGCCAGCAGCCCGACGCGAGTGCAAGAGACCCAGTACTTC. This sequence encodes CASSPTRVQETQYF.

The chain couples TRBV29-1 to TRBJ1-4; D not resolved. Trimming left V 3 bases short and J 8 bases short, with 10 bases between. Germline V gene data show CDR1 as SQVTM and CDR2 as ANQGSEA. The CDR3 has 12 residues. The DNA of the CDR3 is TGCAGCGTTGAGCGAGTCGGCGAAAAACTGTTTTTT. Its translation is CSVERVGEKLFF.

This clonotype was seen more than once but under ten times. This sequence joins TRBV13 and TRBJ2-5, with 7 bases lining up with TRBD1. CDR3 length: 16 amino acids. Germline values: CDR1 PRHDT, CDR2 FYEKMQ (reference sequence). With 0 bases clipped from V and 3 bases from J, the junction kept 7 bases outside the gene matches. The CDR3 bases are TGTGCCAGCAGCTTAGGCCGCCGACAGGGAAAAGAGACCCAGTACTTC. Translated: CASSLGRRQGKETQYF.

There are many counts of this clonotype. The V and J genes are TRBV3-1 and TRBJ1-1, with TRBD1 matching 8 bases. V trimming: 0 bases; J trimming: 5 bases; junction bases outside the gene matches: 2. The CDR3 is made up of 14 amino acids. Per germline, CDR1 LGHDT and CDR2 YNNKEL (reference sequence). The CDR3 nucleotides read TGTGCCAGCAGCCAAGATGACAGGGGAACTGAAGCTTTCTTT. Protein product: CASSQDDRGTEAFF.

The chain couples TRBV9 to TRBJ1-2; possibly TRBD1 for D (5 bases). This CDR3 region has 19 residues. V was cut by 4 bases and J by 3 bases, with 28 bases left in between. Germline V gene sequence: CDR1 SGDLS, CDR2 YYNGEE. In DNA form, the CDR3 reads TGTGCCAGCAGCATATCGTCCGGGGACCAGCCCCAGGATGACTATGGCTACACCTTC. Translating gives CASSISSGDQPQDDYGYTF. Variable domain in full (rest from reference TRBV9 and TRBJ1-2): DSGVTQTPKHLITATGQRVTLRCSPRSGDLSVYWYQQSLDQGLQFLIQYYNGEERAKGNILERFSAQQFPDLHSELNLSSLELGDSALYFCASSISSGDQPQDDYGYTFGSGTRLTVV.

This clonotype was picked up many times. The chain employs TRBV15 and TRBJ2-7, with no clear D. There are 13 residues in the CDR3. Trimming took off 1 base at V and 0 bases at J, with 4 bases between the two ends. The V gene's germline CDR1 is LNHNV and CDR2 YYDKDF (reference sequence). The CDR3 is CATSRGDSYEQYF. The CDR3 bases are TGTGCCACCAGCAGAGGTGACTCCTACGAGCAGTACTTC.